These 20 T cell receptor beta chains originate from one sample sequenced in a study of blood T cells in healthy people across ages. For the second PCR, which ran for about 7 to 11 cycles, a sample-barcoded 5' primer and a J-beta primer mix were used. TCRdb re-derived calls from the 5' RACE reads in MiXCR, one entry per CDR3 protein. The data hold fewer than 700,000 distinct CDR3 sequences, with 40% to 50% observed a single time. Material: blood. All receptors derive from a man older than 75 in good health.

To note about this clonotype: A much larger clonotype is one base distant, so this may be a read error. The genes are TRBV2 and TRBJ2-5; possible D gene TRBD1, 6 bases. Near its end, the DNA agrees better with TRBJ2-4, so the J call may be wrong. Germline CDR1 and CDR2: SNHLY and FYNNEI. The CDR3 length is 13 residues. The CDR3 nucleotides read TGTGCCGGCAGTGGACAGTCCTTCGGCATTCAGTACTTC. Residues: CAGSGQSFGIQYF.

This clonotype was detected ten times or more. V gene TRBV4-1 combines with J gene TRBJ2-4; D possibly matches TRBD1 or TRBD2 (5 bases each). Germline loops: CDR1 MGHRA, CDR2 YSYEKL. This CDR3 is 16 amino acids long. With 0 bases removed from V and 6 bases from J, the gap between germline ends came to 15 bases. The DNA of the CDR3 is TGCGCCAGCAGCCAAGAGGCGGCGAGGGGCGGAAACATTCAGTACTTC. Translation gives CASSQEAARGGNIQYF.

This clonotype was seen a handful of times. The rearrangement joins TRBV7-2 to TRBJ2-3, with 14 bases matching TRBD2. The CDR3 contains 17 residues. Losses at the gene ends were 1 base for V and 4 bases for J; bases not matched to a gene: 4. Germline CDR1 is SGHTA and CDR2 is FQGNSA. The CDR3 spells CASSLVGLAGAPDTQYF. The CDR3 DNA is TGTGCCAGCAGCTTAGTGGGACTAGCGGGGGCCCCAGATACGCAGTATTTT.

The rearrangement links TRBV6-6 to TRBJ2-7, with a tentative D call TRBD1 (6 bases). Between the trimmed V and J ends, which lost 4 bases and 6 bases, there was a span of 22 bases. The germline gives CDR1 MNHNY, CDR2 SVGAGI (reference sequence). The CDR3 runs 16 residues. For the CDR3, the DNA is TGTGCCAGCAGTTGGGCCCTCCGGGACACCTCCCGCGAGCAGTACTTC. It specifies CASSWALRDTSREQYF.

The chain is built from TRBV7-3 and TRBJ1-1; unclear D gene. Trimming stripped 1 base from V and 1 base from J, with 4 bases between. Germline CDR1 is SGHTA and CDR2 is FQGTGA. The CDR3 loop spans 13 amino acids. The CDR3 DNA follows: TGTGCCAGCAGCTTAATCCAGAACACTGAAGCTTTCTTT. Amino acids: CASSLIQNTEAFF.

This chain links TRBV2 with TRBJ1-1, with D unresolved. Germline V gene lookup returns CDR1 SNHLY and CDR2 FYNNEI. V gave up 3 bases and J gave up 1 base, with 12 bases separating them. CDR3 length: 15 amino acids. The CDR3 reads CASSEEATTNTEAFF. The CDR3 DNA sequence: TGTGCCAGCAGTGAGGAGGCAACAACGAACACTGAAGCTTTCTTT. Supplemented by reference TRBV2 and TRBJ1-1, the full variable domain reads EPEVTQTPSHQVTQMGQEVILRCVPISNHLYFYWYRQILGQKVEFLVSFYNNEISEKSEIFDDQFSVERPDGSNFTLKIRSTKLEDSAMYFCASSEEATTNTEAFFGQGTRLTVV.

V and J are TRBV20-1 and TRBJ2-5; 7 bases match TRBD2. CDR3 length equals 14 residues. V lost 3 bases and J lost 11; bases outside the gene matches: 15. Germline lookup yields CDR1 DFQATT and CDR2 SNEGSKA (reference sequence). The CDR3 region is CSARIGGGSREQYF. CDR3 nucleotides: TGCAGTGCTAGGATAGGCGGGGGAAGTAGGGAGCAGTACTTC.

In nucleotides, the CDR3 is TGCGCCAGCAGCCCGGGACAGCAGTACGAGCAGTACTTC. As protein: CASSPGQQYEQYF. The chain carries TRBV5-1 and TRBJ2-7; 7 bases are a match to TRBD1. Losses at the gene ends were 4 bases for V and 4 bases for J; bases not matched to a gene: 5. The CDR3 extends over 13 amino acids. In germline, CDR1 is SGHRS, CDR2 YFSETQ. Complete variable domain (other parts from reference TRBV5-1 and TRBJ2-7): KAGVTQTPRYLIKTRGQQVTLSCSPISGHRSVSWYQQTPGQGLQFLFEYFSETQRNKGNFPGRFSGRQFSNSRSEMNVSTLELGDSALYLCASSPGQQYEQYFGPGTRLTVT.

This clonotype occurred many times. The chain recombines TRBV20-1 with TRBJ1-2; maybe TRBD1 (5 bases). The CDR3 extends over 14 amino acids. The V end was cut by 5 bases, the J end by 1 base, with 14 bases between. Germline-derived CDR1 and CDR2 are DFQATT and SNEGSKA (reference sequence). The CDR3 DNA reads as TGCAGTGCTGTCCGGGGACCGTATAACTATGGCTACACCTTC. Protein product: CSAVRGPYNYGYTF.

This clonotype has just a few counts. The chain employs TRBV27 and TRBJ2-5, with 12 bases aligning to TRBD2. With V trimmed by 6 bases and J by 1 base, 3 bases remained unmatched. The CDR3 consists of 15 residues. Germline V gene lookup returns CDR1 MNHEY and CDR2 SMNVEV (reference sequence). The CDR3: CASRGLAGIQETQYF. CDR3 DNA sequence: TGTGCCAGCAGAGGACTAGCGGGAATCCAAGAGACCCAGTACTTC.

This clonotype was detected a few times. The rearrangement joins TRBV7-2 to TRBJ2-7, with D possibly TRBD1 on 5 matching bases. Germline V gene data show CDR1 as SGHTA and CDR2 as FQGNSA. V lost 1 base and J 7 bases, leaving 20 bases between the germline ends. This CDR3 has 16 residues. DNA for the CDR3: TGTGCCAGCAGCTTAGAAACTCACAGGATGCCGCGTGAGCAGTACTTC. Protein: CASSLETHRMPREQYF.

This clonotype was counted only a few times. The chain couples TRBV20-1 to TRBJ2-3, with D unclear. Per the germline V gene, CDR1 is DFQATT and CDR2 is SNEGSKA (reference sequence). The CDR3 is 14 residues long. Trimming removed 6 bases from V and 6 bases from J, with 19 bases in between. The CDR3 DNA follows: TGCAGTGCCCCGGCCGCAGTTTACGTGGATACGCAGTATTTT. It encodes CSAPAAVYVDTQYF.

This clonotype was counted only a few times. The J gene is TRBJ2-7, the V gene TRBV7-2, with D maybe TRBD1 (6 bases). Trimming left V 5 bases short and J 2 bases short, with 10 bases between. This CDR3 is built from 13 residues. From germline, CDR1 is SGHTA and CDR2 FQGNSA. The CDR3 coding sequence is TGTGCCAGCAGCGAAACAGGGACCTACGAGCAGTACTTC. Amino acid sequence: CASSETGTYEQYF.

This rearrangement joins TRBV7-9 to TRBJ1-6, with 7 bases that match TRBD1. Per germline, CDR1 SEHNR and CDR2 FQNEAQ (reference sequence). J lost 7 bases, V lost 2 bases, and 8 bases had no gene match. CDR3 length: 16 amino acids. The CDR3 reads CASSLRGGSRNSPLHF. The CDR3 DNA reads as TGTGCCAGCAGCTTAAGAGGGGGCTCCAGAAATTCACCCCTCCACTTT.

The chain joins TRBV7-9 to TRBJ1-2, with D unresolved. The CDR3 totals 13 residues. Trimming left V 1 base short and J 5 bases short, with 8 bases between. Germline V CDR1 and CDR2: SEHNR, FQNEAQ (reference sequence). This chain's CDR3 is CASSLVLGYGYTF. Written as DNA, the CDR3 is TGTGCCAGCAGCTTAGTCCTAGGATATGGCTACACCTTC.

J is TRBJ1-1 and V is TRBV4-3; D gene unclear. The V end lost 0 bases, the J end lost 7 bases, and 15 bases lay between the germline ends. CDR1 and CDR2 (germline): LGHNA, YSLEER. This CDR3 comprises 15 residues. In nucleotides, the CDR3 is TGCGCCAGCAGCCAAGATCTTGTGGAACGGGGTGAAGCTTTCTTT. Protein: CASSQDLVERGEAFF.

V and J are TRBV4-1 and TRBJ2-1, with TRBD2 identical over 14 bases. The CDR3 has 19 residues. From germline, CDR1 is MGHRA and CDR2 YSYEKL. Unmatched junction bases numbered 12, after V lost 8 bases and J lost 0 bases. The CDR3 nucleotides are TGCGCCAGCGCGACCGGACTAGCGGGAGGCCGGAGCTCCTACAATGAGCAGTTCTTC. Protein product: CASATGLAGGRSSYNEQFF.

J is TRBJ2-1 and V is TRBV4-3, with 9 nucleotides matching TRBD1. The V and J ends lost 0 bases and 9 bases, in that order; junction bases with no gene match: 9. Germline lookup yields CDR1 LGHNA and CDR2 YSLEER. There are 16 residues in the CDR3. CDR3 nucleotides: TGCGCCAGCAGCCAAGATTTGACAGGGGGGAGAGTTGAGCAGTTCTTC. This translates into CASSQDLTGGRVEQFF.

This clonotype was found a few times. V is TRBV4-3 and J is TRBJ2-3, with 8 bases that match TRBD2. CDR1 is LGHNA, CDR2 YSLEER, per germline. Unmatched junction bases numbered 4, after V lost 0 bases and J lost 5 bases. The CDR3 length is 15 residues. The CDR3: CASSQEAGEVDTQYF. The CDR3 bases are TGCGCCAGCAGCCAAGAAGCGGGGGAAGTAGATACGCAGTATTTT.

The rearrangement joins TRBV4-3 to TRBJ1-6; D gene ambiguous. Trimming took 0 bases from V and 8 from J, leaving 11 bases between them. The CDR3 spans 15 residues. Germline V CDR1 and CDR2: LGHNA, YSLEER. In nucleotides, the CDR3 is TGCGCCAGCAGCCAAGATCCGGGTGCGGATTCACCCCTCCACTTT. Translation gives CASSQDPGADSPLHF.